Listed below are T cell receptor beta chains from one sample, sequenced in a study of blood T cell repertoires in COVID-19. TCRdb's copy holds only in-frame clones and misses some; the assay was immunoSEQ multiplex PCR. The sample lists about 280,000 clones; roughly 90% were seen once. Sequences were obtained from peripheral blood. The source is a man in his fifties with acute or convalescent COVID-19. The CDR3 runs from the conserved cysteine through the conserved F or W. The order of the fields is D gene, clone size, V gene, J gene, CDR3 DNA, CDR3 protein. The D gene is left open where the match is weak. Clone size is not always given. Where it is, it says once, few, many or a class for expanded clones.

d_gene: -
abundance: -
v_gene: TRBV12-5
j_gene: TRBJ2-5
CDR3nt: TGTGCTAGCTCGGCTTCGGGGATACAAGAGACCCAGTACTTC
CDR3aa: CASSASGIQETQYF

d_gene: -
abundance: -
v_gene: TRBV4-1
j_gene: TRBJ2-5
CDR3nt: TGCGCCAGCAGCCAAGATACCACAGGGAACCAAGAGACCCAGTACTTC
CDR3aa: CASSQDTTGNQETQYF

d_gene: -
abundance: -
v_gene: TRBV7-8
j_gene: TRBJ1-1
CDR3nt: TGTGCCAGCAGCTTAGGGACAGCGTTGGAAGGGGGCACTGAAGCTTTCTTT
CDR3aa: CASSLGTALEGGTEAFF

d_gene: -
abundance: -
v_gene: TRBV5-1
j_gene: TRBJ2-7
CDR3nt: TGCGCCAGCAGCTCCGGGGGAAACTACGAGCAGTACTTC
CDR3aa: CASSSGGNYEQYF

d_gene: -
abundance: large
v_gene: TRBV5-1
j_gene: TRBJ1-5
CDR3nt: TGCGCCAGCAGCTTGGAGGGGGAGCAGCCCCAGCATTTT
CDR3aa: CASSLEGEQPQHF

d_gene: TRBD1
abundance: -
v_gene: TRBV7-3
j_gene: TRBJ1-1
CDR3nt: TGTGCCAGCAGCTCCGGGACAGGGGCCTCGGAAGCTTTCTTT
CDR3aa: CASSSGTGASEAFF

d_gene: TRBD2
abundance: -
v_gene: TRBV27
j_gene: TRBJ2-3
CDR3nt: TGTGCCAGCAGTTCCCTGACTAGCGGGGGGGCCACAGATACGCAGTATTTT
CDR3aa: CASSSLTSGGATDTQYF

d_gene: TRBD1
abundance: -
v_gene: TRBV7-9
j_gene: TRBJ1-2
CDR3nt: TGTGCCAGCAGCTCTGACAGGGGTATCTATGGCTACACCTTC
CDR3aa: CASSSDRGIYGYTF

d_gene: -
abundance: -
v_gene: TRBV5-1
j_gene: TRBJ1-1
CDR3nt: TGCGCCAGCAGCTTTCGGGTCCCGGGGGACACTGAAGCTTTCTTT
CDR3aa: CASSFRVPGDTEAFF

d_gene: -
abundance: few
v_gene: TRBV2
j_gene: TRBJ2-3
CDR3nt: TGTGCCAGCTGGACAGTCCGAGGGGCAGATACGCAGTATTTT
CDR3aa: CASWTVRGADTQYF

d_gene: -
abundance: -
v_gene: TRBV7-8
j_gene: TRBJ2-7
CDR3nt: TGTGCCAGCAGCGATTGGAGGAGCGGTCCCTTGGGGCAGTACTTC
CDR3aa: CASSDWRSGPLGQYF

d_gene: TRBD1
abundance: -
v_gene: TRBV7-3
j_gene: TRBJ2-7
CDR3nt: TGTGCCAGCAGCCGGGGACAGGGAATGTACGAGCAGTACTTC
CDR3aa: CASSRGQGMYEQYF

d_gene: -
abundance: -
v_gene: TRBV2
j_gene: TRBJ1-2
CDR3nt: TGTGCCAGCAGTGAAGCGGGACAACCCCTCTATGGCTACACCTTC
CDR3aa: CASSEAGQPLYGYTF

d_gene: -
abundance: -
v_gene: TRBV18
j_gene: TRBJ2-1
CDR3nt: TGTGCCAGCTCAGGCACCAGGGGGGTGTACAATGAGCAGTTCTTC
CDR3aa: CASSGTRGVYNEQFF

d_gene: -
abundance: -
v_gene: TRBV5-1
j_gene: TRBJ2-6
CDR3nt: TGCGCCAGCAGCTTTCGGACAGCCTCTGGGGCCAACGTCCTGACTTTC
CDR3aa: CASSFRTASGANVLTF

d_gene: -
abundance: -
v_gene: TRBV12-3/TRBV12-4
j_gene: TRBJ1-2
CDR3nt: TGTGCCAGCAGCCAGGGGTATGGCTACACCTTC
CDR3aa: CASSQGYGYTF

d_gene: TRBD1
abundance: -
v_gene: TRBV27
j_gene: TRBJ2-6
CDR3nt: TGTGCCAGCAGTTTCGGGACAGGGACAGGCGGGGCCAACGTCCTGACTTTC
CDR3aa: CASSFGTGTGGANVLTF

d_gene: TRBD1
abundance: -
v_gene: TRBV5-1
j_gene: TRBJ2-3
CDR3nt: TGCGCCAGCAGCGCCGGGACAGCTTCACTCGGAGATACGCAGTATTTT
CDR3aa: CASSAGTASLGDTQYF

d_gene: TRBD1
abundance: few
v_gene: TRBV6-4
j_gene: TRBJ1-1
CDR3nt: TGTGCCAGCAGTGACTCGACAGGGGGTATGAACACTGAAGCTTTCTTT
CDR3aa: CASSDSTGGMNTEAFF

d_gene: TRBD1
abundance: -
v_gene: TRBV5-5
j_gene: TRBJ1-2
CDR3nt: TGTGCCAGCAGCCTGCGGACAGGGGTTGGCTACACCTTC
CDR3aa: CASSLRTGVGYTF

d_gene: -
abundance: -
v_gene: TRBV5-4
j_gene: TRBJ1-2
CDR3nt: TGTGCCAGCAGCACCGGGGGTGGAGATCCCTATGGCTACACCTTC
CDR3aa: CASSTGGGDPYGYTF

d_gene: TRBD1
abundance: -
v_gene: TRBV10-3
j_gene: TRBJ1-2
CDR3nt: TGTGCCATCAGTGAGGGACAGGGGAACTATGGCTACACCTTC
CDR3aa: CAISEGQGNYGYTF

d_gene: -
abundance: -
v_gene: TRBV5-1
j_gene: TRBJ1-1
CDR3nt: TGCGCCAGCAGCTTGGGGGGCACAACGAACACTGAAGCTTTCTTT
CDR3aa: CASSLGGTTNTEAFF

d_gene: TRBD1
abundance: -
v_gene: TRBV25-1
j_gene: TRBJ1-1
CDR3nt: TGTGCCAGCAGTGAGCTAACAGGGGGCTGGTATACTGAAGCTTTCTTT
CDR3aa: CASSELTGGWYTEAFF

d_gene: -
abundance: -
v_gene: TRBV25-1
j_gene: TRBJ1-6
CDR3nt: TGTGCCAGCCGGCGGTCGGCCGGACCCCTCCACTTT
CDR3aa: CASRRSAGPLHF

d_gene: TRBD1
abundance: -
v_gene: TRBV27
j_gene: TRBJ2-3
CDR3nt: TGTGCCAGCAGTTTAAGTTCCGGGACAGGGGGCTGGAGAGATACGCAGTATTTT
CDR3aa: CASSLSSGTGGWRDTQYF

d_gene: -
abundance: -
v_gene: TRBV21-1
j_gene: TRBJ1-6
CDR3nt: TGTGCCAGCGCTATGGGGGAGGGCTCACCCCTCCACTTT
CDR3aa: CASAMGEGSPLHF

d_gene: TRBD1
abundance: -
v_gene: TRBV19
j_gene: TRBJ1-5
CDR3nt: TGTGCCAGTAGCGACTCGGACAGGGTGCGTCAGCCCCAGCATTTT
CDR3aa: CASSDSDRVRQPQHF

d_gene: TRBD1
abundance: -
v_gene: TRBV10-3
j_gene: TRBJ1-1
CDR3nt: TGTGCCATCAGTGAGTCTTACAGGGGGGAGACTGAAGCTTTCTTT
CDR3aa: CAISESYRGETEAFF

d_gene: -
abundance: -
v_gene: TRBV3-1/TRBV3-2
j_gene: TRBJ1-5
CDR3nt: TGTGCCAGCAGCCAAAGCGGGGTGGCCTACAATCAGCCCCAGCATTTT
CDR3aa: CASSQSGVAYNQPQHF

d_gene: -
abundance: once
v_gene: TRBV4-1
j_gene: TRBJ2-7
CDR3nt: TGCGCCAGCAGCCACAGACTAACCCCCCTCGAGCAGTACTTC
CDR3aa: CASSHRLTPLEQYF

d_gene: -
abundance: -
v_gene: TRBV5-1
j_gene: TRBJ1-3
CDR3nt: TGCGCCAGCAGCTTGGATTTATCTGGAAACACCATATATTTT
CDR3aa: CASSLDLSGNTIYF

d_gene: TRBD1
abundance: -
v_gene: TRBV15
j_gene: TRBJ2-2
CDR3nt: TGTGCCACCAGCAGAGACACAGGGGGCGGGGGCACCGGGGAGCTGTTTTTT
CDR3aa: CATSRDTGGGGTGELFF

d_gene: -
abundance: -
v_gene: TRBV28
j_gene: TRBJ1-4
CDR3nt: TGTGCCAGCCGCCCCCCGGGGGGCGGTTGGGCAACTAATGAAAAACTGTTTTTT
CDR3aa: CASRPPGGGWATNEKLFF

d_gene: TRBD1
abundance: -
v_gene: TRBV30
j_gene: TRBJ1-1
CDR3nt: TGTGCCTGGAGAGGGACAGGGCTGACTGAAGCTTTCTTT
CDR3aa: CAWRGTGLTEAFF

d_gene: TRBD1
abundance: -
v_gene: TRBV15
j_gene: TRBJ1-6
CDR3nt: TGTGCCACCAGCACCCTCCAGGGGGGTAATTCACCCCTCCACTTT
CDR3aa: CATSTLQGGNSPLHF

d_gene: -
abundance: -
v_gene: TRBV18
j_gene: TRBJ1-2
CDR3nt: TGTGCCAGCTCACCGGGGTCGGAGGCTAACTATGGCTACACCTTC
CDR3aa: CASSPGSEANYGYTF

d_gene: -
abundance: -
v_gene: TRBV29-1
j_gene: TRBJ1-2
CDR3nt: TGCAGCGTTGGAGAGATCACATATGGCTACACCTTC
CDR3aa: CSVGEITYGYTF

d_gene: -
abundance: -
v_gene: TRBV7-2
j_gene: TRBJ2-7
CDR3nt: TGTGCCAGCAGCTTGCGGCCGACCGACTACGAGCAGTACTTC
CDR3aa: CASSLRPTDYEQYF

d_gene: TRBD1
abundance: -
v_gene: TRBV6-5
j_gene: TRBJ1-2
CDR3nt: TGTGCCAGCAGTTACTCGAGAGGGACAGGCTATGGCTACACCTTC
CDR3aa: CASSYSRGTGYGYTF

d_gene: -
abundance: -
v_gene: TRBV7-8
j_gene: TRBJ1-2
CDR3nt: TGTGCCAGCAGCTTAGGGGTAGGGGACACGTATAACTATGGCTACACCTTC
CDR3aa: CASSLGVGDTYNYGYTF

d_gene: -
abundance: -
v_gene: TRBV2
j_gene: TRBJ2-1
CDR3nt: TGTGCCAGCAGAGGGCTAGGGAGCTCCTACAATGAGCAGTTCTTC
CDR3aa: CASRGLGSSYNEQFF

d_gene: TRBD2
abundance: -
v_gene: TRBV5-1
j_gene: TRBJ2-3
CDR3nt: TGCGCCAGTTGCACGAGCGGGGGAGGGGATACGCAGTATTTT
CDR3aa: CASCTSGGGDTQYF

d_gene: TRBD2
abundance: -
v_gene: TRBV28
j_gene: TRBJ2-1
CDR3nt: TGTGCCAGCGACAGTCCTAGCGGGGAGCAGTTCTTC
CDR3aa: CASDSPSGEQFF

d_gene: -
abundance: -
v_gene: TRBV5-1
j_gene: TRBJ2-1
CDR3nt: TGCGCCAGCAGCGATATACAGGGAAACAATGAGCAGTTCTTC
CDR3aa: CASSDIQGNNEQFF

d_gene: -
abundance: -
v_gene: TRBV27
j_gene: TRBJ2-7
CDR3nt: TGTGCCAGCAGATCGACAGTCACCTACGAGCAGTACTTC
CDR3aa: CASRSTVTYEQYF

d_gene: TRBD1
abundance: -
v_gene: TRBV19
j_gene: TRBJ1-1
CDR3nt: TGTGCCAGTAGGTTACAGGGGAGGCCTTCGAACACTGAAGCTTTCTTT
CDR3aa: CASRLQGRPSNTEAFF

d_gene: -
abundance: few
v_gene: TRBV25-1
j_gene: TRBJ1-2
CDR3nt: TGTGCCAGCAGTGAGAGCTATGGCTACACCTTC
CDR3aa: CASSESYGYTF

d_gene: TRBD1
abundance: -
v_gene: TRBV18
j_gene: TRBJ2-5
CDR3nt: TGTGCCAGCTCGCGTGGGACAGGGGGCGAGACCCAGTACTTC
CDR3aa: CASSRGTGGETQYF

d_gene: -
abundance: once
v_gene: TRBV18
j_gene: TRBJ2-2
CDR3nt: TGTGCCAGCTCACCGATACTACCTTCGAACACCGGGGAGCTGTTTTTT
CDR3aa: CASSPILPSNTGELFF